The rows below give T cell receptor beta chains drawn from one sample of a study of shared clonotypes between healthy human individuals. The protocol was immunoSEQ multiplex PCR, while the TCRdb copy is restricted to in-frame clones and leaves out a portion. Of 1.5 million to 2.5 million clones in the sample, 85% to 95% are singletons; the top ten hold approximately 1.2%. The sample consisted of naive CD8+ T cells sorted from blood. These receptors were collected from a man aged 18 to 29 in good health. The CDR3 runs from the conserved cysteine through the conserved F or W. Fields, in order: V gene, J gene, clone size, D gene, CDR3 protein, CDR3 DNA. A D gene is named only where the DNA matches it firmly. Size is omitted from some rows. Given values are once, few, many or a class for expanded clones.

v_call: TRBV9
j_call: TRBJ2-1
clone_size: NA
d_call: NA
cdr3_aa: CASSTGTTISSYNEQFF
cdr3_nt: TGTGCCAGCAGCACGGGGACCACCATTAGCTCCTACAATGAGCAGTTCTTC

v_call: TRBV12-2
j_call: TRBJ2-7
clone_size: NA
d_call: NA
cdr3_aa: CASRLASLAGGSYEQYF
cdr3_nt: TGTGCAAGTCGCTTAGCCTCACTAGCGGGAGGCTCCTACGAGCAGTACTTC

v_call: TRBV13
j_call: TRBJ1-6
clone_size: once
d_call: NA
cdr3_aa: CASRDQGLGYSPLHF
cdr3_nt: TGTGCCAGCAGGGATCAGGGCTTGGGATATTCACCCCTCCACTTT

v_call: TRBV7-9
j_call: TRBJ2-1
clone_size: NA
d_call: TRBD2
cdr3_aa: CASSLNPGLATGHEQFF
cdr3_nt: TGTGCCAGCAGCCTCAACCCGGGACTAGCGACCGGCCATGAGCAGTTCTTC

v_call: TRBV27
j_call: TRBJ1-1
clone_size: once
d_call: NA
cdr3_aa: CASSLSYRAEAFF
cdr3_nt: TGTGCCAGCAGTTTATCATATAGAGCTGAAGCTTTCTTT

v_call: TRBV28
j_call: TRBJ1-1
clone_size: NA
d_call: NA
cdr3_aa: CASSSTSTGLNTEAFF
cdr3_nt: TGTGCCAGCAGTTCAACCTCGACGGGGTTGAACACTGAAGCTTTCTTT

v_call: TRBV4-1
j_call: TRBJ2-1
clone_size: NA
d_call: TRBD2
cdr3_aa: CASSLRTSGLDNEQFF
cdr3_nt: TGCGCCAGCAGCCTTAGGACTAGCGGGCTAGACAATGAGCAGTTCTTC

v_call: TRBV7-9
j_call: TRBJ2-3
clone_size: NA
d_call: NA
cdr3_aa: CASSHPHVLLDTQYF
cdr3_nt: TGTGCCAGCAGCCACCCACACGTATTATTAGATACGCAGTATTTT

v_call: TRBV2
j_call: TRBJ2-7
clone_size: once
d_call: NA
cdr3_aa: CASSDPGQGEQYF
cdr3_nt: TGTGCCAGCAGTGATCCAGGGCAGGGAGAGCAGTACTTC

v_call: TRBV27
j_call: TRBJ2-1
clone_size: once
d_call: TRBD2
cdr3_aa: CASSLGAGRGNEQFF
cdr3_nt: TGTGCCAGCAGTTTAGGAGCGGGGAGGGGCAATGAGCAGTTCTTC

v_call: TRBV30
j_call: TRBJ2-3
clone_size: NA
d_call: TRBD2
cdr3_aa: CAWSAGAGGSTQYF
cdr3_nt: TGTGCCTGGAGTGCAGGTGCGGGAGGGAGTACGCAGTATTTT

v_call: TRBV27
j_call: TRBJ1-2
clone_size: few
d_call: NA
cdr3_aa: CASSLYAGKGYTF
cdr3_nt: TGTGCCAGCAGTTTATATGCAGGGAAGGGCTACACCTTC

v_call: TRBV4-1
j_call: TRBJ2-5
clone_size: NA
d_call: NA
cdr3_aa: CASSQGREETQYF
cdr3_nt: TGCGCCAGCAGCCAAGGACGGGAAGAGACCCAGTACTTC

v_call: TRBV27
j_call: TRBJ2-1
clone_size: NA
d_call: NA
cdr3_aa: CASSLTGPVNSYNEQFF
cdr3_nt: TGTGCCAGCAGTTTAACGGGCCCGGTTAACTCCTACAATGAGCAGTTCTTC

v_call: TRBV2
j_call: TRBJ2-2
clone_size: NA
d_call: TRBD2
cdr3_aa: CASTPGVLAGNTGELFF
cdr3_nt: TGTGCCAGCACCCCGGGGGTACTAGCGGGGAACACCGGGGAGCTGTTTTTT

v_call: TRBV6-5
j_call: TRBJ2-7
clone_size: NA
d_call: TRBD2
cdr3_aa: CASSASGSSYEQYF
cdr3_nt: TGTGCCAGCAGTGCCAGCGGGAGCTCCTACGAGCAGTACTTC

v_call: TRBV27
j_call: TRBJ2-7
clone_size: NA
d_call: NA
cdr3_aa: CASSFTGISYEQYF
cdr3_nt: TGTGCCAGCAGTTTCACAGGGATCTCCTACGAGCAGTACTTC

v_call: TRBV5-1
j_call: TRBJ2-5
clone_size: NA
d_call: NA
cdr3_aa: CASSFVSGQETQYF
cdr3_nt: TGCGCCAGCAGCTTTGTGTCAGGGCAAGAGACCCAGTACTTC

v_call: TRBV4-1
j_call: TRBJ1-6
clone_size: NA
d_call: NA
cdr3_aa: CASSPRGDGDNSPLHF
cdr3_nt: TGCGCCAGCAGCCCCCGGGGGGATGGGGATAATTCACCCCTCCACTTT